A single sample gave rise to the 16 T cell receptor beta chains below, sequenced in a study of T cells after yellow fever vaccination. TCRdb re-derived calls from the 5' RACE reads in MiXCR, one entry per CDR3 protein. The table includes 250,000 to 350,000 distinct CDR3 sequences, about 6.9% detected once. This specimen was PBMCs, taken 35 to 50 days after the first yellow fever vaccination. The receptors were gathered from a man between 18 and 35 years old who received the YFV17D yellow fever vaccine.

In its sample, this clonotype was seen a few times. This chain connects TRBV12-3 or TRBV12-4 to TRBJ1-1, with D maybe TRBD1 (6 bases). Trimming cost V 6 bases and J 4 bases, with 12 bases left between them. The CDR3 covers 13 residues. The DNA of the CDR3 is TGTGCCAGCAGCCTCACAGGGATCACTGAAGCTTTCTTT. Amino acid sequence: CASSLTGITEAFF.

In its sample, this clonotype was seen a few times. This chain joins TRBV7-2 and TRBJ2-1; the D gene is possibly TRBD1 (6 bases). Trimming removed 4 bases at V and 9 bases at J, with 10 bases between. This CDR3 comprises 12 residues. The germline CDR1 and CDR2 sequences are SGHTA and FQGNSA. For the CDR3, the DNA is TGTGCCAGCAGCTCACAGGGCATTGAGCAGTTCTTC. Its translation is CASSSQGIEQFF.

The chain carries TRBV4-3 and TRBJ2-1; the D gene is possibly TRBD1 (6 bases). The CDR3 spans 14 residues. The V and J ends lost 0 bases and 6 bases respectively, with 9 bases between them. Germline CDR1 LGHNA, CDR2 YSLEER. CDR3 sequence (DNA): TGCGCCAGCAGCCAAGATAACAGGGTCAATGAGCAGTTCTTC. This encodes CASSQDNRVNEQFF.

The chain couples TRBV6-2 or TRBV6-3 to TRBJ2-1, with 14 bases lining up with TRBD2. In germline, CDR1 is MNHEY, CDR2 SVGEGT. Trimming took 5 bases from V and 1 from J; bases not matched to a gene: 10. The length of the CDR3 is 19 residues. CDR3 loop: CASSTRTSGGTASYNEQFF. CDR3 DNA: TGTGCCAGCAGTACTCGGACTAGCGGGGGGACAGCTTCCTACAATGAGCAGTTCTTC.

At least ten counts were recorded for this clonotype. The genes are TRBV7-9 and TRBJ1-2; no firm D call. This CDR3 comprises 14 residues. V lost 1 base and J 5 bases, leaving 11 bases between the germline ends. Per the germline V gene, CDR1 is SEHNR and CDR2 is FQNEAQ (reference sequence). DNA for the CDR3: TGTGCCAGCAGCTTAGGGGCGGGGTTATATGGCTACACCTTC. This encodes CASSLGAGLYGYTF.

The rearrangement joins TRBV5-1 to TRBJ2-6; no clear D gene. This CDR3 is 17 amino acids long. Trimming took off 2 bases at V and 0 bases at J, with 12 bases between the two ends. Per germline, CDR1 SGHRS and CDR2 YFSETQ. For the CDR3, the DNA is TGCGCCAGCAGCTTATTAGACGGAAACTCTGGGGCCAACGTCCTGACTTTC. Protein product: CASSLLDGNSGANVLTF.

The J gene is TRBJ1-4, the V gene TRBV7-8, with TRBD1 matching over 9 bases. With V trimmed by 5 bases and J by 12 bases, 13 bases remained unmatched. There are 15 residues in the CDR3. In germline, CDR1 is SGHVS, CDR2 FQNEAQ. CDR3 coding DNA: TGTGCCAGCAGCACCGGACAGGGGAATTTGGGGGAACTGTTTTTT. Protein: CASSTGQGNLGELFF.

This clonotype was counted ten times or more. This chain connects TRBV5-5 to TRBJ1-4, with unresolved D. The CDR3 runs 14 residues. V lost 0 bases, J lost 3 bases, and 6 bases lay in between. Germline V gene sequence: CDR1 SGHKS, CDR2 YYEKEE (reference sequence). The CDR3 DNA sequence: TGTGCCAGCAGCTTGGTCGGAGCTAATGAAAAACTGTTTTTT. This encodes CASSLVGANEKLFF.

This clonotype appeared a single time. The chain uses TRBV20-1 and TRBJ2-1; 7 positions match TRBD1. This CDR3 spans 19 amino acids. J gave up 3 bases and V 0 bases, and 17 bases lay outside the gene matches. Germline V gene data show CDR1 as DFQATT and CDR2 as SNEGSKA (reference sequence). The CDR3 is CSARDRAGGKGAYYNEQFF. The CDR3 DNA reads TGCAGTGCTAGAGATCGGGCAGGGGGAAAAGGAGCATACTACAATGAGCAGTTCTTC.

The genes are TRBV5-1 and TRBJ2-1; D may be TRBD2 (6 bases). This CDR3 is 15 amino acids long. Germline V gene sequence: CDR1 SGHRS, CDR2 YFSETQ. Trimming pared 1 base from V and 4 bases from J, leaving 12 bases between. CDR3 in amino acids: CASSLLGGEYNEQFF. The CDR3 nucleotides are TGCGCCAGCAGCTTGCTGGGCGGGGAGTACAATGAGCAGTTCTTC.

This clonotype was seen more than once but under ten times. The rearrangement uses TRBV6-2 or TRBV6-3 and TRBJ2-1, with 8 bases aligning to TRBD1. In germline, CDR1 is MNHEY, CDR2 SVGEGT. The V segment lost 3 bases and the J segment 4 bases; nucleotides outside the gene matches: 5. The CDR3 covers 15 residues. The CDR3 coding sequence is TGTGCCAGCAGTTATCAGGGGGCGTCGTACAATGAGCAGTTCTTC. Translating it yields CASSYQGASYNEQFF.

This clonotype was counted ten times or more. The chain uses TRBV5-1 and TRBJ2-3; D gene uncertain. The V gene's germline CDR1 is SGHRS and CDR2 YFSETQ. The CDR3 has 13 residues. The ends were cut back, 5 bases at V and 0 bases at J, with 7 bases in the middle. Here the CDR3 DNA reads TGCGCCAGCAGGTCGGACAGCACAGATACGCAGTATTTT. Translation: CASRSDSTDTQYF.

Only a few counts were recorded for this clonotype. The chain uses TRBV4-3 and TRBJ2-3; D is possibly TRBD2 (6 bases). The length of the CDR3 is 15 residues. CDR1 is LGHNA, CDR2 YSLEER, per germline. V shed 4 bases and J shed 1 base, with 12 bases lying between them. The CDR3 bases are TGCGCCAGCAGCCGGGAGGAGTTGGGCACAGATACGCAGTATTTT. Its protein is CASSREELGTDTQYF.

The CDR3 sequence is CASSANPYTYGYTF. CDR3 nucleotides: TGTGCCAGCAGCGCTAACCCCTATACCTATGGCTACACCTTC. The rearrangement joins TRBV12-3 or TRBV12-4 to TRBJ1-2, with D unresolved. This CDR3 is built from 14 residues. Trimming shortened V by 6 bases and J by 4 bases, and 15 bases separated the two germline ends.

This chain links TRBV27 with TRBJ2-2, with D possibly being TRBD2 (5 bases). From germline, CDR1 is MNHEY and CDR2 SMNVEV (reference sequence). V gave up 5 bases and J gave up 7 bases, with 20 bases separating them. The CDR3 spans 16 residues. The CDR3 reads CASSPPRASRDGELFF. Written as DNA, the CDR3 is TGTGCCAGCAGTCCACCCCGGGCTAGCCGGGACGGGGAGCTGTTTTTT.

This clonotype was picked up a small number of times. The V call is TRBV7-2, the J call TRBJ2-5, with TRBD1 identical over 10 bases. The junction had 9 bases not matched to a gene; V was cut back by 4 bases and J by 1 base. This CDR3 region has 17 residues. Germline loops: CDR1 SGHTA, CDR2 FQGNSA. The CDR3 region is CASSSPGTGETQETQYF. CDR3 bases: TGTGCCAGCAGCTCCCCGGGGACAGGGGAAACCCAAGAGACCCAGTACTTC.